Listed here are 20 T cell receptor beta chains from one sample, sequenced in a study of PD-1 blockade in classical Hodgkin lymphoma. Generated by immunoSEQ multiplex PCR, the TCRdb table keeps only in-frame clones and is missing some. The table has tens of thousands of clones, approximately 83% seen once. Time point noted: cycle 4 day 1 (C4D1), after more than five weeks of nivolumab. Each patient experienced a relapse that followed autologous stem cell transplantation, and brentuximab vedotin exposure varied. The sample here was peripheral blood mononuclear cells (PBMCs), taken before the fourth cycle of nivolumab. These receptors were taken from a human donor with classical Hodgkin lymphoma.

The CDR3 spells CASSGKTEGPQYF. The DNA for the CDR3 is TGTGCCAGTAGTGGAAAAACTGAGGGTCCCCAGTACTTC. V usage is TRBV19 and J usage is TRBJ2-5, with D perhaps matching TRBD2 (5 bases). Trimming removed 5 bases from V and 9 bases from J, with 16 bases in between. Per the germline V gene, CDR1 is LNHDA and CDR2 is SQIVND (reference sequence). This CDR3 has 13 residues. Combining the CDR3 with reference TRBV19 and TRBJ2-5 gives the whole variable domain DGGITQSPKYLFRKEGQNVTLSCEQNLNHDAMYWYRQDPGQGLRLIYYSQIVNDFQKGDIAEGYSVSREKKESFPLTVTSAQKNPTAFYLCASSGKTEGPQYFGPGTRLLVL.

This chain connects TRBV9 to TRBJ2-7; 8 bases match TRBD2. The junction had 5 bases not matched to a gene; V was cut back by 1 base and J by 2 bases. This CDR3 has 15 residues. CDR1 and CDR2 from the germline V gene are SGDLS and YYNGEE. This CDR3 is CASSVRSGSPYEQYF. The CDR3, as DNA: TGTGCCAGCAGCGTAAGGAGCGGGAGCCCCTACGAGCAGTACTTC.

The chain has TRBV9 and TRBJ2-3, with D unresolved. V lost 4 bases and J 0 bases, leaving 12 bases between the germline ends. This CDR3 is 15 amino acids long. In germline, CDR1 is SGDLS, CDR2 YYNGEE. CDR3 sequence (DNA): TGTGCCAGCAGCCTGGGCCCGGTTAGCACAGATACGCAGTATTTT. Translation: CASSLGPVSTDTQYF.

There are a few counts of this clone. V usage is TRBV7-9 and J usage is TRBJ1-2; the D gene is possibly TRBD1 (6 bases). CDR1 and CDR2 (germline): SEHNR, FQNEAQ (reference sequence). V shed 4 bases and J shed 4 bases, with 16 bases lying between them. This CDR3 has 15 amino acids. The CDR3 region is CASSSKKTGLYGYTF. CDR3 coding DNA: TGTGCCAGCAGCTCCAAAAAGACAGGCCTCTATGGCTACACCTTC. The whole variable domain, remainder taken from reference TRBV7-9 and TRBJ1-2, is DTGVSQNPRHKITKRGQNVTFRCDPISEHNRLYWYRQTLGQGPEFLTYFQNEAQLEKSRLLSDRFSAERPKGSFSTLEIQRTEQGDSAMYLCASSSKKTGLYGYTFGSGTRLTVV.

The rearrangement links TRBV6-6 to TRBJ2-2; D uncertain. Trimming removed 8 bases at V and 0 bases at J, with 7 bases between. The CDR3 sequence is 13 residues long. The germline CDR1 and CDR2 sequences are MNHNY and SVGAGI (reference sequence). The CDR3 nucleotides read TGTGCCAGCCCTACCTCGAACACCGGGGAGCTGTTTTTT. Protein product: CASPTSNTGELFF.

J is TRBJ1-3 and V is TRBV30; D not resolved. Germline values: CDR1 GTSNPN, CDR2 SVGIG (reference sequence). CDR3 length: 13 amino acids. Trimming left V 2 bases short and J 2 bases short, with 7 bases between. In DNA, the CDR3 is TGTGCCTGGAGTCCGTTAACTGGAAACACCATATATTTT. This translates into CAWSPLTGNTIYF.

This clone was seen a few times. V is TRBV14 and J is TRBJ2-5; 7 nucleotides line up with TRBD2. From germline, CDR1 is SGHDN and CDR2 FVKESK. V lost 3 bases, J lost 1 base, and 5 bases stayed unmatched. CDR3 length equals 15 residues. The CDR3 protein is CASSQRLAAQETQYF. CDR3 sequence (DNA): TGTGCCAGCAGCCAGAGGCTAGCGGCCCAAGAGACCCAGTACTTC.

The chain's CDR3 is CASSLGRQNEQFF. CDR3 nucleotides: TGTGCCAGCAGCTTGGGGAGGCAAAATGAGCAGTTCTTC. This chain connects TRBV7-6 to TRBJ2-1; weak D call: TRBD2 (6 bases). Germline V lookup: CDR1 SGHVS, CDR2 FNYEAQ. V was trimmed by 3 bases and J by 7 bases, leaving 10 bases between them. This CDR3 has 13 amino acids.

The genes are TRBV4-2 and TRBJ2-7; 10 bases line up with TRBD2. This CDR3 has 16 amino acids. The V gene end was trimmed by 2 bases and the J gene end by 1 base; junction bases not matched to a gene: 5. Germline loops: CDR1 LGHNA, CDR2 YNFKEQ. The CDR3 loop is CASSQLAGAPSYEQYF. The CDR3 nucleotides read TGTGCCAGCAGCCAACTAGCGGGAGCCCCGTCCTACGAGCAGTACTTC.

The gene calls are TRBV7-2 and TRBJ2-7; TRBD2 matches 7 bases. Trimming at V came to 5 bases and at J to 1 base, leaving 8 bases not matched to a gene. This CDR3 spans 15 amino acids. Germline V gene lookup returns CDR1 SGHTA and CDR2 FQGNSA. CDR3 loop: CASSRQSGISYEQYF. The DNA for the CDR3 is TGTGCCAGCAGCCGACAGAGCGGGATATCCTACGAGCAGTACTTC.

The chain recombines TRBV5-1 with TRBJ2-5, with 7 bases identical to TRBD2. The J segment lost 0 bases and the V segment lost 7 bases, leaving 9 bases of the junction unmatched. Germline CDR1 is SGHRS and CDR2 is YFSETQ. The CDR3 is made up of 15 amino acids. The CDR3 spells CASSLGGLDQETQYF. The CDR3 DNA sequence: TGCGCCAGCTCCTTGGGAGGGCTTGACCAAGAGACCCAGTACTTC.

The genes are TRBV19 and TRBJ2-2; 7 bases agree with TRBD2. CDR1 and CDR2 from the germline V gene are LNHDA and SQIVND (reference sequence). V was clipped by 7 bases and J by 4 bases; unmatched bases: 9. The length of the CDR3 is 15 residues. The CDR3 DNA sequence: TGTGCCAGTACGGTCGCGGGAGTCGGCACCGGGGAGCTGTTTTTT. As protein: CASTVAGVGTGELFF.

The rearrangement links TRBV18 to TRBJ2-1, with 14 bases that match TRBD2. CDR1 KGHSH and CDR2 LQKENI come from the germline V gene. The CDR3 has 19 amino acids. V shed 0 bases and J 15 bases; nucleotides not matched to a gene: 19. CDR3 DNA: TGTGCCAGCTCACCACCGAGGGGTGAGGGAGGACTAGCGGGAGGCGCTTTGTTCTTC. Translated, it gives CASSPPRGEGGLAGGALFF.

This clone was counted a few times. The genes are TRBV7-2 and TRBJ2-7, with 7 nucleotides matching TRBD2. Germline assignment: CDR1 SGHTA and CDR2 FQGNSA. The V gene end was trimmed by 3 bases and the J gene end by 4 bases; junction bases not matched to a gene: 3. The CDR3 is 13 residues long. The CDR3, as DNA: TGTGCCAGCAGCTTGGGGGGGTGGTACGAGCAGTACTTC. This codes for CASSLGGWYEQYF.

The chain carries TRBV5-4 and TRBJ2-2; 7 bases are shared with TRBD1. The CDR3 sequence is 15 residues long. V was clipped by 4 bases and J by 9 bases; unmatched bases: 12. Germline CDR1 SGHNT, CDR2 YYREEE (reference sequence). The CDR3 is CASSGDDRAPRELFF. For the CDR3, the DNA is TGTGCCAGCAGCGGGGATGACAGGGCACCCCGGGAGCTGTTTTTT. Based on the CDR3 plus reference TRBV5-4 and TRBJ2-2, the full variable domain is ETGVTQSPTHLIKTRGQQVTLRCSSQSGHNTVSWYQQALGQGPQFIFQYYREEENGRGNFPPRFSGLQFPNYSSELNVNALELDDSALYLCASSGDDRAPRELFFGEGSRLTVL.

The V and J genes are TRBV7-9 and TRBJ2-7, with D maybe TRBD2 (5 bases). The V end was cut by 3 bases, the J end by 6 bases, with 15 bases between. The length of the CDR3 is 14 residues. Germline assignment: CDR1 SEHNR and CDR2 FQNEAQ (reference sequence). The CDR3 DNA sequence: TGTGCCAGCAGCTTGGAGCGGCCAGCGGTCGAGCAGTACTTC. Amino acids: CASSLERPAVEQYF.

Note on this clone: A far larger clone lies a single base away; this is likely a read error. The CDR3 sequence is CASSPSSGTYNEQFF. CDR3 DNA: TGTGCCAGCAGCCCCTCTAGCGGTACCTACAATGAGCAGTTCTTC. The chain employs TRBV4-2 and TRBJ2-1; 7 bases are a match to TRBD2. The V gene end was trimmed by 4 bases and the J gene end by 2 bases; junction bases not matched to a gene: 5. The germline CDR1 and CDR2 sequences are LGHNA and YNFKEQ. This CDR3 has 15 amino acids.

The chain recombines TRBV28 with TRBJ1-4, with unresolved D. Germline CDR1 MDHEN, CDR2 SYDVKM. This CDR3 contains 14 residues. The V end was cut by 8 bases, the J end by 2 bases, with 12 bases between. The CDR3 loop reads CASRGPLTNEKLFF. The CDR3 DNA follows: TGTGCCAGCCGTGGACCCCTGACTAATGAAAAACTGTTTTTT.

The rearrangement joins TRBV5-4 to TRBJ2-1; 10 bases agree with TRBD2. The ends lost 4 bases at V and 2 bases at J; junction bases unmatched: 3. Germline lookup yields CDR1 SGHNT and CDR2 YYREEE (reference sequence). The CDR3 totals 15 residues. CDR3: CASSKGTSAYNEQFF. The DNA of the CDR3 is TGTGCCAGCAGCAAGGGGACTAGCGCCTACAATGAGCAGTTCTTC.

The chain employs TRBV5-4 and TRBJ2-7, with 8 nucleotides matching TRBD2. The CDR3 has 16 amino acids. Germline V gene sequence: CDR1 SGHNT, CDR2 YYREEE (reference sequence). Trimming removed 0 bases from V and 4 bases from J; junction bases left unmatched: 9. The CDR3 loop is CASSLGGSGTLYEQYF. The CDR3 DNA reads TGTGCCAGCAGCTTGGGCGGTAGCGGGACCTTGTACGAGCAGTACTTC.